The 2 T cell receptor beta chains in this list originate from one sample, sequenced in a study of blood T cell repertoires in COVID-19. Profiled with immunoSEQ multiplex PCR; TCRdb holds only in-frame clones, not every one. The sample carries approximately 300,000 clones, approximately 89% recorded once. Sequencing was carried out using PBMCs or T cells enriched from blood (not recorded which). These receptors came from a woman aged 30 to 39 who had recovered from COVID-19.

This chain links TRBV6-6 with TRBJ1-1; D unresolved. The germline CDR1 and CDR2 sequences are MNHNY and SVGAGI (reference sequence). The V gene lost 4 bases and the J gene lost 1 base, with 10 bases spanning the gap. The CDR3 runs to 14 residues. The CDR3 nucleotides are TGTGCCAGCAGTTTTTTTAGGAGGAACACTGAAGCTTTCTTT. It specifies CASSFFRRNTEAFF.

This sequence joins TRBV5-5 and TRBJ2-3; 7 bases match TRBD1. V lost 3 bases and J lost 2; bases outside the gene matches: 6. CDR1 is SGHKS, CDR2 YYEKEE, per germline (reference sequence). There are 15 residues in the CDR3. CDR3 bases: TGTGCCAGCAGCTGGTTAACAGGGGACACAGATACGCAGTATTTT. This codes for CASSWLTGDTDTQYF.